Listed here are 20 T cell receptor beta chains from one sample, sequenced in a study of T cell responses to AZD1222 COVID-19 vaccine. Data came from immunoSEQ multiplex PCR; TCRdb stores just in-frame clones and leaves some out. The profile shows about 170,000 clones, over 90% of them singletons. The specimen was peripheral blood, collected on day 0 of AZD1222 vaccination. The source of these receptors is an adult in good health.

The chain employs TRBV19 and TRBJ2-1; no clear D. Germline assignment: CDR1 LNHDA and CDR2 SQIVND (reference sequence). V was pared by 1 base and J by 4 bases, with 11 bases between. This CDR3 region has 15 residues. CDR3 sequence: CASSIGGFSYNEQFF. The CDR3 DNA reads as TGTGCCAGTAGTATAGGTGGGTTTTCATACAATGAGCAGTTCTTC.

This chain links TRBV9 with TRBJ2-7, with 7 nucleotides matching TRBD1. The J segment lost 3 bases and the V segment lost 4 bases, leaving 7 bases of the junction unmatched. CDR1 and CDR2 (germline): SGDLS, YYNGEE. The CDR3 has 14 amino acids. CDR3 bases: TGTGCCAGCAGCACACAGACAGGGTTCTACGAGCAGTACTTC. Translation gives CASSTQTGFYEQYF.

The chain couples TRBV28 to TRBJ1-5; weak D call: TRBD1 (6 bases). V lost 7 bases and J 3 bases, leaving 22 bases between the germline ends. CDR3 length: 17 residues. Germline V gene data show CDR1 as MDHEN and CDR2 as SYDVKM. The CDR3: CASMETGADRANQPQHF. The CDR3 DNA is TGTGCCAGCATGGAAACGGGGGCAGATCGTGCCAATCAGCCCCAGCATTTT.

This chain uses TRBV29-1 with TRBJ1-5; D not resolved. The CDR3 has 13 residues. Germline V gene sequence: CDR1 SQVTM, CDR2 ANQGSEA. V lost 1 base to trimming and J lost 4 bases, with 8 bases between them. The DNA for the CDR3 is TGCAGCGTTGAAGTAGGGCTGAATCAGCCCCAGCATTTT. This codes for CSVEVGLNQPQHF.

The J gene is TRBJ1-1, the V gene TRBV6-5; the D is unclear. Germline-derived CDR1 and CDR2 are MNHEY and SVGAGI. V was shortened by 6 bases and J by 5 bases, with 4 bases between the two germline ends. The CDR3 length is 10 residues. CDR3: CASRETEAFF. The CDR3 DNA reads TGTGCCAGCAGAGAGACTGAAGCTTTCTTT.

The chain links TRBV2 to TRBJ1-6; possible D gene TRBD1, 5 bases. V lost 4 bases, J lost 8 bases, and 12 bases lay in between. Germline CDR1 SNHLY, CDR2 FYNNEI. The CDR3 consists of 14 residues. The CDR3 protein is CASSAGRDHSPLHF. In DNA form, the CDR3 reads TGTGCCAGCAGTGCGGGCAGGGACCATTCACCCCTCCACTTT. The whole variable domain, remainder taken from reference TRBV2 and TRBJ1-6, is EPEVTQTPSHQVTQMGQEVILRCVPISNHLYFYWYRQILGQKVEFLVSFYNNEISEKSEIFDDQFSVERPDGSNFTLKIRSTKLEDSAMYFCASSAGRDHSPLHFGNGTRLTVT.

The CDR3 loop reads CASSLKGSYEQYF. DNA for the CDR3: TGTGCCAGCAGCTTAAAGGGCTCCTACGAGCAGTACTTC. The chain joins TRBV7-9 to TRBJ2-7; unclear D gene. The CDR3 is 13 residues long. V gave up 2 bases and J gave up 0 bases, with 5 bases separating them. Germline-derived CDR1 and CDR2 are SEHNR and FQNEAQ (reference sequence).

This chain links TRBV29-1 with TRBJ1-2; D call uncertain. CDR1 SQVTM and CDR2 ANQGSEA come from the germline V gene. This CDR3 comprises 13 residues. The CDR3 DNA follows: TGCACCACCTGGCCCGGAGATCGCTATGGCTACACCTTC. The encoded protein is CTTWPGDRYGYTF. The full variable domain, completed using reference TRBV29-1 and TRBJ1-2, is SAVISQKPSRDICQRGTSLTIQCQVDSQVTMMFWYRQQPGQSLTLIATANQGSEATYESGFVIDKFPISRPNLTFSTLTVSNMSPEDSSIYLCTTWPGDRYGYTFGSGTRLTVV.

The chain is built from TRBV12-3 or TRBV12-4 and TRBJ2-7, with no clear D. This CDR3 has 11 amino acids. The V gene lost 5 bases and the J gene lost 2 bases, with 4 bases spanning the gap. For the CDR3, the DNA is TGTGCCAGCAGTCGGGCCTACGAGCAGTACTTC. This sequence encodes CASSRAYEQYF.

The CDR3 here is CAISESIWGAVEQFF. In DNA form, the CDR3 reads TGTGCCATCAGTGAGTCGATATGGGGGGCGGTTGAGCAGTTCTTC. The rearrangement joins TRBV10-3 to TRBJ2-1, with D perhaps given as TRBD1 or TRBD2 (6 bases each). The length of the CDR3 is 15 residues. The germline CDR1 and CDR2 sequences are ENHRY and SYGVKD. The germline V and J ends were trimmed by 0 bases and 9 bases, with 15 bases remaining between them.

This clone was detected only once. The rearrangement joins TRBV13 to TRBJ1-1; TRBD1 agrees at 8 bases. The CDR3 is 15 amino acids. Losses at the gene ends were 5 bases for V and 0 bases for J; bases not matched to a gene: 5. Germline-derived CDR1 and CDR2 are PRHDT and FYEKMQ (reference sequence). CDR3 bases: TGTGCCAGCAGCATAAACAGGGGGATGAACACTGAAGCTTTCTTT. Encoded protein: CASSINRGMNTEAFF.

The chain employs TRBV10-3 and TRBJ2-7; TRBD2 agrees at 12 bases. In germline, CDR1 is ENHRY, CDR2 SYGVKD. The CDR3 consists of 17 residues. Trimming at V came to 5 bases and at J to 2 bases, leaving 10 bases not matched to a gene. CDR3 nucleotides: TGTGCCATCAGTAAACGACGGACTAGCGGGAACGCCTACGAGCAGTACTTC. It encodes CAISKRRTSGNAYEQYF.

The chain uses TRBV6-5 and TRBJ1-2, with D tentatively TRBD1 (6 bases). Germline loops: CDR1 MNHEY, CDR2 SVGAGI. V lost 7 bases to trimming and J lost 3 bases, with 12 bases between them. This CDR3 has 13 amino acids. For the CDR3, the DNA is TGTGCCAGCACAGAGGACAGCTACTATGGCTACACCTTC. Protein product: CASTEDSYYGYTF.

The rearrangement uses TRBV4-1 and TRBJ2-4; D is perhaps TRBD1 (6 bases). CDR3 length: 15 residues. Trimming shortened V by 1 base and J by 9 bases, and 16 bases separated the two germline ends. The germline CDR1 and CDR2 sequences are MGHRA and YSYEKL. This CDR3 is CASSQGGSGATIQYF. CDR3 in DNA: TGCGCCAGCAGCCAAGGTGGATCAGGGGCGACCATTCAGTACTTC.

The rearrangement uses TRBV5-6 and TRBJ2-7; perhaps TRBD1 as D (6 bases). This CDR3 spans 14 amino acids. Germline V CDR1 and CDR2: SGHDT, YYEEEE. V lost 4 bases, J lost 2 bases, and 13 bases lay in between. The chain's CDR3 is CASSSRGITYEQYF. CDR3 DNA: TGTGCCAGCAGCAGTAGGGGGATCACCTACGAGCAGTACTTC.

The gene calls are TRBV12-5 and TRBJ2-5; D may be TRBD1 (6 bases). The germline gives CDR1 LGHNT, CDR2 FRNRAP. Deletions cut 0 bases from V and 7 bases from J, with 18 bases between. The CDR3 totals 16 residues. CDR3 in amino acids: CASGLVWGPQAGTQYF. DNA for the CDR3: TGTGCTAGTGGTTTGGTATGGGGGCCTCAGGCTGGGACCCAGTACTTC.

The chain has TRBV6-5 and TRBJ1-1; the D gene is possibly TRBD1 (6 bases). This CDR3 spans 13 amino acids. The V gene lost 6 bases and the J gene lost 1 base, with 9 bases spanning the gap. Germline lookup yields CDR1 MNHEY and CDR2 SVGAGI. The CDR3 reads CASRETGNTEAFF. CDR3 coding DNA: TGTGCCAGCAGGGAGACAGGGAACACTGAAGCTTTCTTT.

The rearrangement links TRBV25-1 to TRBJ2-7, with TRBD2 matching 11 bases. V was clipped by 10 bases and J by 2 bases; unmatched bases: 7. The CDR3 totals 14 residues. Germline assignment: CDR1 MGHDK and CDR2 SYGVNS. The CDR3 DNA reads TGTGCCACCTCTGGGACTAGCGGAACCTACGAGCAGTACTTC. The encoded protein is CATSGTSGTYEQYF.

This clone appeared a single time. The chain employs TRBV6-5 and TRBJ2-5; 8 bases are a match to TRBD2. The ends lost 6 bases at V and 2 bases at J; junction bases unmatched: 8. Germline CDR1 and CDR2: MNHEY and SVGAGI. This CDR3 is 15 amino acids long. CDR3 DNA: TGTGCCAGCAGAGCCGGCGGGGGGATTCAAGAGACCCAGTACTTC. This gives the protein CASRAGGGIQETQYF.

The V gene is TRBV11-2, the J gene TRBJ1-1; D remains unclear. V dropped 4 bases and J dropped 1 base, with 13 bases sitting between them. In germline, CDR1 is SGHAT, CDR2 FQNNGV. This CDR3 is 15 amino acids long. The DNA of the CDR3 is TGTGCCAGCAGCTCATGGGCCAGCGGGAACACTGAAGCTTTCTTT. Amino acids: CASSSWASGNTEAFF.